Below, 10 T cell receptor beta chains from the same sample are listed, as sequenced in a study of blood T cell repertoires in COVID-19. Assay: immunoSEQ multiplex PCR; the TCRdb copy retains only in-frame clones and omits some. The profile shows 150,000 to 200,000 clones, roughly 80% of them singletons. The sequencing sample was made of peripheral blood. These receptor sequences come from an elderly woman with COVID-19, enrolled during active disease.

The rearrangement links TRBV11-3 to TRBJ2-3; 8 bases fit TRBD2. The CDR3 sequence is 16 residues long. Germline lookup yields CDR1 SGHNT and CDR2 YENEEA. V lost 3 bases and J lost 4; bases outside the gene matches: 9. The DNA for the CDR3 is TGTGCCAGCAGCTTCGGGAGCGGGAGAGGTGCAGATACGCAGTATTTT. Protein product: CASSFGSGRGADTQYF.

The genes are TRBV7-9 and TRBJ2-7; 7 nucleotides align to TRBD2. CDR1 is SEHNR and CDR2 is FQNEAQ in the germline V gene (reference sequence). V shed 1 base and J 6 bases; nucleotides not matched to a gene: 6. The CDR3 covers 14 residues. CDR3 loop: CASSLVAGALEQYF. The CDR3 DNA is TGTGCCAGCAGCTTAGTAGCGGGTGCTCTCGAGCAGTACTTC. Together with reference TRBV7-9 and TRBJ2-7, the CDR3 gives the full variable domain: DTGVSQNPRHKITKRGQNVTFRCDPISEHNRLYWYRQTLGQGPEFLTYFQNEAQLEKSRLLSDRFSAERPKGSFSTLEIQRTEQGDSAMYLCASSLVAGALEQYFGPGTRLTVT.

The genes are TRBV5-1 and TRBJ2-3; 9 positions agree with TRBD1. Trimming removed 0 bases from V and 4 bases from J; junction bases left unmatched: 15. Germline-derived CDR1 and CDR2 are SGHRS and YFSETQ. The CDR3 has 19 amino acids. The CDR3 region has the DNA TGCGCCAGCAGCTTGGCGGGACAGGGACCTGGGAGCGACGCAGATACGCAGTATTTT. As protein: CASSLAGQGPGSDADTQYF.

This rearrangement joins TRBV5-1 to TRBJ2-5; tentatively, D is TRBD2 (6 bases). Trimming cost V 5 bases and J 1 base, with 18 bases left between them. Per germline, CDR1 SGHRS and CDR2 YFSETQ. The CDR3 runs to 16 residues. The CDR3 DNA sequence: TGCGCCAGCAGGCCTTCTAACGGAGGGGTCCAAGAGACCCAGTACTTC. Translation gives CASRPSNGGVQETQYF.

In its sample, this clone ranks as medium-sized (0.01 to 0.1%). The gene calls are TRBV24-1 and TRBJ2-3; 8 bases are a match to TRBD2. This CDR3 spans 16 amino acids. V shed 4 bases, J shed 0 bases, and the junction held 5 bases outside the gene matches. From germline, CDR1 is KGHDR and CDR2 SFDVKD. The DNA for the CDR3 is TGTGCCACCAGTGACGTAGCGGGGAAAAGCACAGATACGCAGTATTTT. Encoded protein: CATSDVAGKSTDTQYF.

This chain uses TRBV7-9 with TRBJ2-1; D gene ambiguous. Germline lookup yields CDR1 SEHNR and CDR2 FQNEAQ (reference sequence). V lost 5 bases and J 0 bases, leaving 17 bases between the germline ends. This CDR3 is built from 17 residues. DNA of the CDR3: TGTGCCAGCAGCACCGTATCAAATCCCAGCTCCTACAATGAGCAGTTCTTC. Amino acid sequence: CASSTVSNPSSYNEQFF.

There are a few counts of this clone. V and J are TRBV5-6 and TRBJ2-3; 8 bases line up with TRBD2. V lost 0 bases, J lost 2 bases, and 5 bases stayed unmatched. The CDR3 extends over 16 amino acids. From germline, CDR1 is SGHDT and CDR2 YYEEEE. The chain's CDR3 is CASSLEREYLTDTQYF. In DNA form, the CDR3 reads TGTGCCAGCAGCTTGGAGCGGGAGTACCTCACAGATACGCAGTATTTT.

This chain connects TRBV21-1 to TRBJ1-5; the tabulated D call, TRBD1, remains unverified against the DNA. TRBV21-1 counts as a pseudogene. This CDR3 region has 16 residues. The CDR3 region has the DNA TGTGCCAGCAGCAAAGGGCACAGGTTAGAGGATCAGCCCCAGCATTTT. It specifies CASSKGHRLEDQPQHF.

This sequence joins TRBV6-1 and TRBJ1-6; tentative D call: TRBD1 (5 bases). Germline CDR1 and CDR2: MNHNS and SASEGT. CDR3 size: 17 residues. V dropped 2 bases and J dropped 7 bases, with 18 bases sitting between them. Here the CDR3 reads CASSERAGGVGNSPLHF. The CDR3 DNA is TGTGCCAGCAGTGAACGTGCGGGAGGGGTAGGGAATTCACCCCTCCACTTT.

The gene calls are TRBV4-1 and TRBJ2-3; TRBD2 agrees at 9 bases. V gave up 1 base and J gave up 6 bases; unmatched junction bases: 8. Germline lookup yields CDR1 MGHRA and CDR2 YSYEKL. The CDR3 spans 16 residues. The CDR3 loop is CASSQALRGGLDTQYF. The CDR3 DNA follows: TGCGCCAGCAGCCAAGCTCTGCGGGGGGGGCTGGATACGCAGTATTTT.